This T cell receptor beta chain originates from a study of T-cell memory formation after mild COVID-19. This clonotype occurred a few times. Its antigen is still unknown. TCRdb independently ran MiXCR on the 5' RACE reads; one entry per CDR3 protein. This repertoire shows 120,000 to 150,000 distinct CDR3 sequences, more than 13% found once; its top ten account for about 30%. General study findings and limits: Most CD4+ clones that shrank were in CM and EM, while CD8+ ones turned up in EMRA. That cross-reactive memory joined was suggested by some responding clones appearing in pre-infection memory. Day 15 to 85 contracting clones showed balanced CD4/CD8; later expanders leaned CD4+.

V was shortened by 3 bases and J by 3 bases, with 11 bases between the two germline ends. This CDR3 region has 14 residues. The germline gives CDR1 SEHNR, CDR2 FQNEAQ (reference sequence). V and J are TRBV7-9 and TRBJ1-1; no reliable D call. This receptor was identified in an adult woman who had mild COVID-19 (a few samples of this study predate the infection). Cell type and time point are not known. Sequencing was carried out using PBMCs or a T cell subset sorted from them (not recorded which). Here the CDR3 reads CASSLAGLDTEAFF. In DNA form, the CDR3 reads TGTGCCAGCAGCTTGGCCGGACTGGACACTGAAGCTTTCTTT.